The 6 T cell receptor beta chains below were found in one sample sequenced in a study of beta chain features in type 1 diabetes. Study results and limitations: Shorter TCRB CDR3s, moderately but significantly so, marked every one of the four CD4+ subsets in Type 1 diabetes patients.

Expressed TCRB transcripts were sequenced because the entire RNA isolate underwent reverse transcription. Clones were sequenced by immunoSEQ multiplex PCR, and TCRdb holds only the in-frame ones, with some missing. Of 100,000 to 150,000 clones in the sample, approximately 10% were seen once. No antigens are known for them. The sequencing sample was made of central memory CD4+ T cells from blood. The receptors here all came from a young man with type 1 diabetes.

This clone was recorded a few times. The rearrangement uses TRBV27 and TRBJ1-2; D call uncertain. Trimming removed 5 bases at V and 4 bases at J, with 14 bases between. The germline gives CDR1 MNHEY, CDR2 SMNVEV (reference sequence). The CDR3 length is 14 residues. The chain's CDR3 is CASSPRGLGYGYTF. The CDR3 DNA reads as TGTGCCAGCAGTCCCCGGGGATTAGGCTATGGCTACACCTTC.

A few counts support this clone. V gene TRBV4-3 combines with J gene TRBJ1-1; possibly TRBD1 for D (5 bases). Trimming removed 1 base at V and 1 base at J, with 10 bases between. Germline values: CDR1 LGHNA, CDR2 YSLEER. The CDR3 contains 15 residues. The CDR3 DNA sequence: TGCGCCAGCAGCCAAGGAACAGGACCGAACACTGAAGCTTTCTTT. Translated, it gives CASSQGTGPNTEAFF.

This clone was found a few times. The chain has TRBV5-1 and TRBJ2-1; no definite D call. V was cut by 1 base and J by 5 bases, with 10 bases left in between. CDR3 length equals 14 residues. Germline CDR1 is SGHRS and CDR2 is YFSETQ. In DNA, the CDR3 is TGCGCCAGCAGCTTGTACGAGGTCCACAATGAGCAGTTCTTC. Protein sequence: CASSLYEVHNEQFF.

About this clone: The same CDR3 arises from other DNA sequences in this sample as well. The chain couples TRBV30 to TRBJ1-6; D gene ambiguous. This CDR3 is 12 amino acids long. Germline loops: CDR1 GTSNPN, CDR2 SVGIG (reference sequence). The ends were cut back, 5 bases at V and 7 bases at J, with 9 bases in the middle. The CDR3, as DNA: TGTGCCTGGTCAGAGGTAAATTCACCCCTCCACTTT. Amino acid sequence: CAWSEVNSPLHF.

This clone occurred a few times. The chain combines TRBV19 with TRBJ2-7; a possible D gene is TRBD1 (6 bases). V was trimmed by 3 bases and J by 2 bases, leaving 11 bases between them. Germline V gene data show CDR1 as LNHDA and CDR2 as SQIVND (reference sequence). The CDR3 length is 14 residues. CDR3 sequence: CASSISQGTYEQYF. CDR3 nucleotide sequence: TGTGCCAGTAGTATCTCCCAGGGGACCTACGAGCAGTACTTC.

As regards this clone: The sample carries other DNA sequences with the same CDR3. The chain links TRBV4-3 to TRBJ2-2, with TRBD2 as a possible D gene (6 bases). There are 16 residues in the CDR3. V was pared by 1 base and J by 6 bases, with 15 bases between. Germline-derived CDR1 and CDR2 are LGHNA and YSLEER. CDR3 in DNA: TGCGCCAGCAGCCAAGGGAGGGGCGCGACGGCCGGGGAGCTGTTTTTT. Amino acids: CASSQGRGATAGELFF.